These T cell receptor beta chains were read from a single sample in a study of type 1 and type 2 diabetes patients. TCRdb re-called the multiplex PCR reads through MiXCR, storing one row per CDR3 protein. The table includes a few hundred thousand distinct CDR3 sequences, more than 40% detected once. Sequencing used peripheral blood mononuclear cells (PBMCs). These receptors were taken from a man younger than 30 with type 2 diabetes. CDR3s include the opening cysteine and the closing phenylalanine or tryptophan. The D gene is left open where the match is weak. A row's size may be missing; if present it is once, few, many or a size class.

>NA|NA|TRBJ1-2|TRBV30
TGTGCCTGGAAGGGACGGGGTCACTATGGCTACACCTTC
CAWKGRGHYGYTF
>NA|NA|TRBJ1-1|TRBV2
TGTGCCAGCATGGGGCCCCAGGACAGGAACACTGAAGCTTTCTTT
CASMGPQDRNTEAFF
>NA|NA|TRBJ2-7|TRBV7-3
TGTGCCAGCAGCGTAGAGGGAGCCTACGAGCAGTACTTC
CASSVEGAYEQYF
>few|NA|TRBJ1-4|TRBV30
TGTGCCTGGAGTCGATCGGGGAATGAAAAACTGTTTTTT
CAWSRSGNEKLFF
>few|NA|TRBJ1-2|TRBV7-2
TGTGCCAGCAGCTTAGCCACAGCCCCCCACTACACCTTC
CASSLATAPHYTF
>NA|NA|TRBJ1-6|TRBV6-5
TGTGCCAGCAGTTCGGACACAAATAATTCACCCCTCCACTTT
CASSSDTNNSPLHF
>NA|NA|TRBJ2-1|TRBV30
TGTGCCTGGAGTGAAGCGGATCACAATGAGCAGTTCTTC
CAWSEADHNEQFF
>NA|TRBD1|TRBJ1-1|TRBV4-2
TGTGCCAGTAGCCGGACAGGGGTCGCCACTGAAGCTTTCTTT
CASSRTGVATEAFF
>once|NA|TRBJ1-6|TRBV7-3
TGTGCCAGCAGCTTGGCCCAAAAAAATTCACCCCTCCACTTT
CASSLAQKNSPLHF
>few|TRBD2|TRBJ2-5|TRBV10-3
TGTGCCATCAGTGACCCCCCGGGGGGGGTAGAGGACCAAGAGACCCAGTACTTC
CAISDPPGGVEDQETQYF
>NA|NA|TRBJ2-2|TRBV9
TGTGCCAGCAGCTTCACTAGCAGTACGAACACCGGGGAGCTGTTTTTT
CASSFTSSTNTGELFF
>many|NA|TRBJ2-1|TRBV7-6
TGTGCCAGCAGCCAGGACAGTTACAATGAGCAGTTCTTC
CASSQDSYNEQFF
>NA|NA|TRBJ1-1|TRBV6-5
TGTGCCAGCAGTTACCGGGGGTACTCTGAAGCTTTCTTT
CASSYRGYSEAFF
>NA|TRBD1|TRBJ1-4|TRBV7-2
TGTGCCAGCAGCCCCTGGACAGGGCAGAATGAAAAACTGTTTTTT
CASSPWTGQNEKLFF
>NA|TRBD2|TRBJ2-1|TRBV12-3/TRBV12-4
TGTGCCAGCAGTTTTAGACGCGGGAGCTCCTACAATGAGCAGTTCTTC
CASSFRRGSSYNEQFF
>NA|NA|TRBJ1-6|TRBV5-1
TGCGCCAGCAGCTTGGCCGGAGTGGATAATTCACCCCTCCACTTT
CASSLAGVDNSPLHF
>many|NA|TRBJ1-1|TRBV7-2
TGTGCCAGCAGCTTAAGCGGGCCACGAAGTGAAGCTTTCTTT
CASSLSGPRSEAFF
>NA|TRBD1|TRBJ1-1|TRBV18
TGTGCCAGCTCACCACCATTTACAGGGGTCAACACTGAAGCTTTCTTT
CASSPPFTGVNTEAFF
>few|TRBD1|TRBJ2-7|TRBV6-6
TGTGCCAGCATCCCGGGACAGGGTATCTACGAGCAGTACTTC
CASIPGQGIYEQYF
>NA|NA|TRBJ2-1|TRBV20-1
TGCAGTGCTAGACCGCTAGCCCCCTCCCAGTTCTTC
CSARPLAPSQFF
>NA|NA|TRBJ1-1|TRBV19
TGTGCCAGTAGTCCTCTAGATTCGCTGGGGGCTGAAGCTTTCTTT
CASSPLDSLGAEAFF
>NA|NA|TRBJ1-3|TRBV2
TGTGCCAGCAATGGCTATCTTACCCGGGACATTCGGGGATCCTCTGGAAACACCATATATTTT
CASNGYLTRDIRGSSGNTIYF
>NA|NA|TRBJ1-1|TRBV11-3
TGTGCCAGCACTCAATTGAACACTGAAGCTTTCTTT
CASTQLNTEAFF
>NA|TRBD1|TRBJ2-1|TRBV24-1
TGTGCCACGATGGACAGGGCCTACAATGAGCAGTTCTTC
CATMDRAYNEQFF
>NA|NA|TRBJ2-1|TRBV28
TGTGCCAGCAGCCATCTGGGGGGCCATGAGCAGTTCTTC
CASSHLGGHEQFF
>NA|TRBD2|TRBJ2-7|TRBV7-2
TGTGCCAGCAGCTTAGCTAGCGGGGGGGGTTACGAGCAGTACTTC
CASSLASGGGYEQYF
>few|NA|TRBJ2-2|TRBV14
TGTGCCAGCCGGGATACCGGGGAGCTGTTTTTT
CASRDTGELFF